The 29 T cell receptor beta chains given below trace back to one sample, sequenced in a study of CD8 T cells in ankylosing spondylitis. TCRdb itself ran the 5' RACE reads through MiXCR, one entry per CDR3 protein. The top ten hold about 0.92% of the sample, which has hundreds of thousands of distinct CDR3 sequences, 25% to 30% seen once. Antigens for these TCRs are unknown. Findings and caveats of the study: One TCR beta motif, made up of seven to nine highly homologous variants, appeared characteristic of ankylosing spondylitis blood.

The sequenced sample consisted of blood, either unsorted or a sorted T cell fraction (not recorded which). All receptors derive from a male donor with ankylosing spondylitis.

The V gene is TRBV10-3, the J gene TRBJ1-5; possible D gene TRBD1, 6 bases. Trimming removed 2 bases from V and 9 bases from J, with 17 bases in between. The germline V gene has CDR1 ENHRY and CDR2 SYGVKD. The CDR3 length is 15 residues. In DNA, the CDR3 is TGTGCCATCAGTGAGAGGGAGGCGGACAGTGTGCCCCAGCATTTT. This gives the protein CAISEREADSVPQHF.

The chain employs TRBV12-3 or TRBV12-4 and TRBJ2-7; unclear D gene. Between the trimmed V and J ends, which lost 5 bases and 0 bases, there was a span of 8 bases. The CDR3 extends over 13 amino acids. CDR3 bases: TGTGCCAGCAGTCGACTGGCCTCCTACGAGCAGTACTTC. Residues: CASSRLASYEQYF.

J is TRBJ1-2 and V is TRBV6-1; perhaps TRBD1 as D (6 bases). Trimming took 8 bases from V and 8 from J, leaving 21 bases between them. Germline loops: CDR1 MNHNS, CDR2 SASEGT. This CDR3 contains 14 residues. The CDR3 spells CASGGGSEFRGYTF. The CDR3 DNA reads TGTGCCAGCGGAGGGGGGTCCGAGTTCCGGGGCTACACCTTC.

In this sample, this clonotype turned up many times. The rearrangement uses TRBV10-3 and TRBJ1-2, with TRBD1 matching 8 bases. The CDR3 spans 12 residues. In germline, CDR1 is ENHRY, CDR2 SYGVKD. J lost 9 bases, V lost 5 bases, and 5 bases had no gene match. CDR3 DNA: TGTGCCATCAGTACAGGGGGTATCCGCTACACCTTC. Its translation is CAISTGGIRYTF.

This clonotype has only a few counts. The chain uses TRBV4-2 and TRBJ2-5; D is unclear. Trimming took 0 bases from V and 2 from J, leaving 13 bases between them. Looked up from germline, CDR1 is LGHNA and CDR2 is YNFKEQ. The CDR3 is made up of 16 amino acids. CDR3 sequence reads: CASSQDLSGRQETQYF. The DNA of the CDR3 is TGTGCCAGCAGCCAAGATTTGTCCGGACGTCAAGAGACCCAGTACTTC.

CDR3 nucleotides: TGTGCCAGCAGAAATCCGGGACTACCTTACAATGAGCAGTTCTTC. It yields the protein CASRNPGLPYNEQFF. The chain joins TRBV6-1 to TRBJ2-1, with 7 positions matching TRBD2. There are 15 residues in the CDR3. The trim removed 6 bases at V and 4 bases at J, leaving 9 bases unmatched. Germline V CDR1 and CDR2: MNHNS, SASEGT.

This clonotype has a handful of counts. V usage is TRBV20-1 and J usage is TRBJ2-1; 7 bases match TRBD1. This CDR3 has 14 amino acids. V shed 5 bases and J 4 bases; nucleotides not matched to a gene: 8. Germline V gives CDR1 DFQATT, CDR2 SNEGSKA (reference sequence). Here the CDR3 DNA reads TGCAGTGCTCCCCCGGGACAGCAATACAATGAGCAGTTCTTC. This translates into CSAPPGQQYNEQFF.

This chain joins TRBV20-1 and TRBJ2-6; D is unresolved. Germline-derived CDR1 and CDR2 are DFQATT and SNEGSKA (reference sequence). V shed 0 bases and J shed 4 bases, with 16 bases lying between them. The CDR3 is 17 amino acids. For the CDR3, the DNA is TGCAGTGCTAGAGACCCCACAGTGGGCCTCGGGGCCAACGTCCTGACTTTC. This encodes CSARDPTVGLGANVLTF.

The genes are TRBV7-8 and TRBJ1-5; 7 bases align to TRBD1. The ends lost 5 bases at V and 9 bases at J; junction bases unmatched: 10. The V gene's germline CDR1 is SGHVS and CDR2 FQNEAQ. The CDR3 length is 14 residues. As DNA, the CDR3 is TGTGCCAGCAGCCAGGGGGTAGATGGGGGGCCCCAGCATTTT. This sequence encodes CASSQGVDGGPQHF.

The chain couples TRBV4-2 to TRBJ1-2; 9 bases line up with TRBD1. Germline loops: CDR1 LGHNA, CDR2 YNFKEQ. The CDR3 extends over 15 amino acids. Trimming took 4 bases from V and 3 from J; bases not matched to a gene: 6. CDR3 bases: TGTGCCAGCAGCCTGTCCCGGGACAGGGACTATGGCTACACCTTC. As protein: CASSLSRDRDYGYTF.

This clonotype was detected ten times or more. The chain uses TRBV2 and TRBJ2-2; the D call may be TRBD1 or TRBD2 (5 bases each). Germline V gene sequence: CDR1 SNHLY, CDR2 FYNNEI. The CDR3 consists of 11 residues. Deletions cut 7 bases from V and 8 bases from J, with 8 bases between. CDR3 coding DNA: TGTGCCAGCACAGAGGGGGGGGAGCTGTTTTTT. It codes for CASTEGGELFF.

The V gene is TRBV10-3, the J gene TRBJ2-6; the D is unclear. With 3 bases removed from V and 0 bases from J, the gap between germline ends came to 15 bases. The V gene's germline CDR1 is ENHRY and CDR2 SYGVKD. The CDR3 runs to 18 residues. This CDR3 reads CAISDPGSVYSGANVLTF. CDR3 in DNA: TGTGCCATCAGTGATCCGGGTTCCGTTTACTCTGGGGCCAACGTCCTGACTTTC.

This clonotype was seen more than once but under ten times. Its ends do not fully match the called genes, so a read error is possible. The rearrangement uses TRBV29-1 and TRBJ1-1; TRBD1 is a possible D gene (5 bases). Germline V gene sequence: CDR1 SQVTM, CDR2 ANQGSEA. The CDR3 has 11 amino acids. CDR3 residues: CSVEGAGEAFF. The CDR3 region has the DNA TGCAGCGTAGAAGGGGCTGGTGAAGCTTTCTTT.

This clonotype was observed a handful of times. J is TRBJ2-1 and V is TRBV12-3 or TRBV12-4, with 7 bases matching TRBD2. J was trimmed by 2 bases and V by 8 bases; bases with no gene match: 15. There are 17 residues in the CDR3. The CDR3 sequence: CASAPGSSGPAYNEQFF. DNA of the CDR3: TGTGCCAGCGCCCCCGGGAGTAGCGGGCCTGCCTACAATGAGCAGTTCTTC.

The V gene is TRBV20-1, the J gene TRBJ2-1; D not resolved. Trimming cost V 6 bases and J 0 bases, with 18 bases left between them. Germline values: CDR1 DFQATT, CDR2 SNEGSKA (reference sequence). This CDR3 comprises 16 residues. CDR3 sequence (DNA): TGCAGTGCGAGCGCCGGTTGGGCGAGCTCCTACAATGAGCAGTTCTTC. Translation: CSASAGWASSYNEQFF.

The chain employs TRBV21-1 and TRBJ2-3; TRBD2, the D gene given by the table, was not confirmed from the DNA. TRBV21-1 is a known pseudogene. CDR3 size: 17 residues. The CDR3 loop reads CASSNGRETYSTDTQYF. The CDR3 coding sequence is TGTGCCAGCAGCAACGGGCGGGAAACCTATAGCACAGATACGCAGTATTTT.

V usage is TRBV4-2 and J usage is TRBJ2-1; 10 nucleotides align to TRBD2. The CDR3 runs 17 residues. After removal of 0 bases from V and 7 bases from J, the junction contained 9 bases not matched to a gene. CDR1 is LGHNA, CDR2 YNFKEQ, per germline. The CDR3 bases are TGTGCCAGCAGCCAAGAGGGACTAGCGAATGGGGGGAATGAGCAGTTCTTC. It codes for CASSQEGLANGGNEQFF.

V is TRBV24-1 and J is TRBJ2-1; D might be TRBD1 (5 bases). Germline assignment: CDR1 KGHDR and CDR2 SFDVKD. CDR3 size: 13 residues. V was cut by 6 bases and J by 7 bases, with 12 bases left in between. CDR3 protein: CATSTQGLNEQFF. In DNA form, the CDR3 reads TGTGCCACCAGTACCCAGGGTCTGAATGAGCAGTTCTTC.

This clonotype showed up just a few times. The chain has TRBV4-2 and TRBJ1-2; no definite D call. V lost 0 bases and J 5 bases, leaving 13 bases between the germline ends. CDR1 is LGHNA, CDR2 YNFKEQ, per germline. The CDR3 length is 15 residues. This CDR3 reads CASSQEARMTYGYTF. CDR3 nucleotides: TGTGCCAGCAGCCAAGAGGCTCGCATGACTTATGGCTACACCTTC.

The gene calls are TRBV7-9 and TRBJ2-1, with D unclear. The V end was cut by 5 bases, the J end by 4 bases, with 6 bases between. The CDR3 is 12 residues long. Per germline, CDR1 SEHNR and CDR2 FQNEAQ (reference sequence). The CDR3 DNA follows: TGTGCCAGCAGCCGTAATTACAATGAGCAGTTCTTC. Protein product: CASSRNYNEQFF.

J is TRBJ1-5 and V is TRBV20-1, with D possibly matching TRBD1 (6 bases). This CDR3 has 13 residues. V gave up 1 base and J gave up 7 bases, with 11 bases separating them. CDR1 DFQATT and CDR2 SNEGSKA come from the germline V gene (reference sequence). The DNA of the CDR3 is TGCAGTGCTAGAGGGAGGGACACACAGCCCCAGCATTTT. As protein: CSARGRDTQPQHF.

This chain uses TRBV7-8 with TRBJ2-2; D remains unclear. The CDR3 has 14 residues. Germline V CDR1 and CDR2: SGHVS, FQNEAQ. Trimming removed 3 bases at V and 4 bases at J, with 9 bases between. CDR3 bases: TGTGCCAGCAGCTTCGGTGAGCGCACCGGGGAGCTGTTTTTT. Translating gives CASSFGERTGELFF.

The genes are TRBV12-3 or TRBV12-4 and TRBJ1-2; D not certain. The V gene lost 3 bases and the J gene lost 7 bases, with 9 bases spanning the gap. This CDR3 spans 12 amino acids. The CDR3 DNA is TGTGCCAGCAGTTTGGCCGCGGGTGGCTACACCTTC. Protein product: CASSLAAGGYTF.

The chain combines TRBV20-1 with TRBJ1-5, with TRBD1 as a possible D gene (5 bases). This CDR3 region has 13 residues. Germline V gene lookup returns CDR1 DFQATT and CDR2 SNEGSKA (reference sequence). This chain's CDR3 is CSAVMGPNQPQHF. The CDR3 coding sequence is TGCAGCGCTGTAATGGGGCCCAATCAGCCCCAGCATTTT.

This clonotype showed up just a few times. The chain links TRBV11-2 to TRBJ2-7; D may match TRBD1 or TRBD2 (5 bases each). Per germline, CDR1 SGHAT and CDR2 FQNNGV. Between the trimmed V and J ends, which lost 2 bases and 3 bases, there was a span of 14 bases. The CDR3 extends over 15 amino acids. This CDR3 is CASSLSQDFIYEQYF. CDR3 in DNA: TGTGCCAGCAGCTTATCACAGGACTTCATCTACGAGCAGTACTTC.

V usage is TRBV15 and J usage is TRBJ1-1, with no clear D. CDR3 length equals 14 residues. Germline CDR1 and CDR2: LNHNV and YYDKDF (reference sequence). V shed 0 bases and J shed 7 bases, with 12 bases lying between them. CDR3 region: CATSRDHPGDEAFF. The CDR3 nucleotides read TGTGCCACCAGCAGAGATCACCCCGGTGATGAAGCTTTCTTT.

This rearrangement joins TRBV5-1 to TRBJ1-1; D uncertain. CDR1 and CDR2 (germline): SGHRS, YFSETQ. V dropped 4 bases and J dropped 1 base, with 14 bases sitting between them. The CDR3 has 15 amino acids. This CDR3 is CASSAGNTPNTEAFF. The CDR3 region has the DNA TGCGCCAGCAGCGCGGGGAACACTCCGAACACTGAAGCTTTCTTT.

The rearrangement joins TRBV7-2 to TRBJ1-4; 8 bases are a match to TRBD1. CDR3 size: 16 residues. J lost 4 bases, V lost 1 base, and 5 bases had no gene match. Per germline, CDR1 SGHTA and CDR2 FQGNSA. This CDR3 is CASSLGDRSFNEKLFF. The CDR3 coding sequence is TGTGCCAGCAGCTTAGGGGACAGGTCCTTTAATGAAAAACTGTTTTTT.

This clonotype was counted a few times. The chain joins TRBV15 to TRBJ2-3; TRBD1 matches at 7 bases. The V and J ends lost 3 bases and 0 bases, in that order; junction bases with no gene match: 3. The CDR3 runs to 15 residues. CDR1 and CDR2 from the germline V gene are LNHNV and YYDKDF (reference sequence). DNA of the CDR3: TGTGCCACCAGCAGGCAACAGGGGAGCACAGATACGCAGTATTTT. This encodes CATSRQQGSTDTQYF. Full variable domain (outside the CDR3, taken from reference TRBV15 and TRBJ2-3): DAMVIQNPRYQVTQFGKPVTLSCSQTLNHNVMYWYQQKSSQAPKLLFHYYDKDFNNEADTPDNFQSRRPNTSFCFLDIRSPGLGDTAMYLCATSRQQGSTDTQYFGPGTRLTVL.